Listed below are T cell receptor beta chains from one sample, sequenced in a study of T cell responses to AZD1222 COVID-19 vaccine. The protocol was immunoSEQ multiplex PCR, while the TCRdb copy is restricted to in-frame clones and leaves out a portion. The table has 120,000 to 150,000 clones, about 91% seen once. The starting material was peripheral blood, obtained on day 0 of AZD1222 vaccination. These receptors were collected from an adult in good health. Both conserved end residues are part of each CDR3. The D gene is left open where the match is weak. Expanded clones are given a class, and other clones once, few, many or no size at all.

J gene: TRBJ2-7; clone size: NA; V gene: TRBV28; D gene: NA; CDR3 DNA: TGTGCCAGCATGGATCGTCGGGCCTACGAGCAGTACTTC; CDR3 protein: CASMDRRAYEQYF
J gene: TRBJ2-3; clone size: NA; V gene: TRBV27; D gene: TRBD2; CDR3 DNA: TGTGCCAGCAGTTTCCAGGGACTAGCGGGAGGGAACACAGATACGCAGTATTTT; CDR3 protein: CASSFQGLAGGNTDTQYF
J gene: TRBJ2-7; clone size: NA; V gene: TRBV9; D gene: NA; CDR3 DNA: TGTGCCAGCTCTGTAGGGCCCGGGGCGAGCTACGAGCAGTACTTC; CDR3 protein: CASSVGPGASYEQYF
J gene: TRBJ1-1; clone size: once; V gene: TRBV30; D gene: NA; CDR3 DNA: TGTGCCTGGAGTGAGGGGTTGGCTTTCTTT; CDR3 protein: CAWSEGLAFF
J gene: TRBJ2-3; clone size: NA; V gene: TRBV29-1; D gene: TRBD1; CDR3 DNA: TGCAGCGTTGTGTCGACAGGGGGCATGTCAGATACGCAGTATTTT; CDR3 protein: CSVVSTGGMSDTQYF
J gene: TRBJ2-3; clone size: NA; V gene: TRBV29-1; D gene: NA; CDR3 DNA: TGCAGCGTTGAAAGAAGGGTGGGCACAGATACGCAGTATTTT; CDR3 protein: CSVERRVGTDTQYF
J gene: TRBJ2-7; clone size: NA; V gene: TRBV5-1; D gene: NA; CDR3 DNA: TGCGCCAGCAGCAGGACTACTGGGTCCTACGAGCAGTACTTC; CDR3 protein: CASSRTTGSYEQYF
J gene: TRBJ2-7; clone size: NA; V gene: TRBV24-1; D gene: NA; CDR3 DNA: TGTGCCACCAGTGACCCAGGGACCGAGCAGTACTTC; CDR3 protein: CATSDPGTEQYF
J gene: TRBJ2-3; clone size: NA; V gene: TRBV7-2; D gene: TRBD2; CDR3 DNA: TGTGCCAGCAGCCCTAGCGGGGCGACAGATACGCAGTATTTT; CDR3 protein: CASSPSGATDTQYF
J gene: TRBJ1-4; clone size: once; V gene: TRBV6-6; D gene: TRBD1; CDR3 DNA: TGTGCCAGCAGTTACGGGCCGCCGGGACAGGGGATTAAACTGTTTTTT; CDR3 protein: CASSYGPPGQGIKLFF
J gene: TRBJ2-5; clone size: NA; V gene: TRBV5-5; D gene: NA; CDR3 DNA: TGTGCCAGCAGCTTGGTGGTCGTTTTTGAGACCCAGTACTTC; CDR3 protein: CASSLVVVFETQYF
J gene: TRBJ2-5; clone size: NA; V gene: TRBV9; D gene: NA; CDR3 DNA: TGTGCCAGCAGCTTTAGCCCACAAGAGACCCAGTACTTC; CDR3 protein: CASSFSPQETQYF
J gene: TRBJ2-3; clone size: NA; V gene: TRBV15; D gene: TRBD2; CDR3 DNA: TGTGCCACCAGCAGAGATTCTCTAGCGGGAGGGGCTGCGCAGTATTTT; CDR3 protein: CATSRDSLAGGAAQYF
J gene: TRBJ1-2; clone size: NA; V gene: TRBV9; D gene: NA; CDR3 DNA: TGTGCCAGCAGCCCGGAGGAAGGCTATGGCTACACCTTC; CDR3 protein: CASSPEEGYGYTF
J gene: TRBJ2-7; clone size: medium-sized; V gene: TRBV6-1; D gene: NA; CDR3 DNA: TGTGCCAGCAGTGACGCTGAGACCTACGAGCAGTACTTC; CDR3 protein: CASSDAETYEQYF
J gene: TRBJ2-7; clone size: NA; V gene: TRBV11-2; D gene: TRBD2; CDR3 DNA: TGTGCCAGCAGCAGGAGGGCACTAGCGGATTGGGCCTCCGAGCAGTACTTC; CDR3 protein: CASSRRALADWASEQYF
J gene: TRBJ2-7; clone size: NA; V gene: TRBV9; D gene: NA; CDR3 DNA: TGTGCCAGCAGCTACGTACCCCTAGACGAGCAGTACTTC; CDR3 protein: CASSYVPLDEQYF
J gene: TRBJ2-1; clone size: NA; V gene: TRBV7-8; D gene: NA; CDR3 DNA: TGTGCCAGCAGCTTAGTAAAAAGTGCCGGGAATGAGCAGTTCTTC; CDR3 protein: CASSLVKSAGNEQFF
J gene: TRBJ2-4; clone size: NA; V gene: TRBV11-1; D gene: TRBD1; CDR3 DNA: TGTGCCAGCAGGGGGCGCACAGGGGAAGGAAACATTCAGTACTTC; CDR3 protein: CASRGRTGEGNIQYF
J gene: TRBJ2-3; clone size: NA; V gene: TRBV18; D gene: NA; CDR3 DNA: TGTGCCAGCTCACCGTTGCCGGGCGGTCTATCCGGGATAGCAGATACGCAGTATTTT; CDR3 protein: CASSPLPGGLSGIADTQYF
J gene: TRBJ2-7; clone size: NA; V gene: TRBV19; D gene: TRBD2; CDR3 DNA: TGTGCCAGCCTTGGACTAGCGGGAGGTGTGGGGCCCTACGAGCAGTACTTC; CDR3 protein: CASLGLAGGVGPYEQYF
J gene: TRBJ2-5; clone size: NA; V gene: TRBV27; D gene: TRBD2; CDR3 DNA: TGTGCCAGCAGTTTAAGGCTAGCGGGAGTCAAGACCCAGTACTTC; CDR3 protein: CASSLRLAGVKTQYF
J gene: TRBJ2-3; clone size: few; V gene: TRBV24-1; D gene: TRBD1; CDR3 DNA: TGTGCCACCAGTGTCGGACAGGGCCTGGGAGATACGCAGTATTTT; CDR3 protein: CATSVGQGLGDTQYF
J gene: TRBJ2-1; clone size: few; V gene: TRBV5-1; D gene: NA; CDR3 DNA: TGCGCCAGCAGCTTGGGTCAGGCCTACAATGAGCAGTTCTTC; CDR3 protein: CASSLGQAYNEQFF
J gene: TRBJ2-2; clone size: NA; V gene: TRBV7-9; D gene: NA; CDR3 DNA: TGTGCCAGCAGCTTAGTCCATCCCGGGGAGCTGTTTTTT; CDR3 protein: CASSLVHPGELFF
J gene: TRBJ1-2; clone size: NA; V gene: TRBV7-8; D gene: NA; CDR3 DNA: TGTGCCAGCGGGGGGCTAGCTAACTATGGCTACACCTTC; CDR3 protein: CASGGLANYGYTF
J gene: TRBJ2-5; clone size: NA; V gene: TRBV10-3; D gene: NA; CDR3 DNA: TGTGCCATCAGTGGGACTTCTGAGACCCAGTACTTC; CDR3 protein: CAISGTSETQYF
J gene: TRBJ1-2; clone size: NA; V gene: TRBV7-8; D gene: TRBD1; CDR3 DNA: TGTGCCAGCAGCCTACGGACAGGGGGGACCGCTAACTATGGCTACACCTTC; CDR3 protein: CASSLRTGGTANYGYTF
J gene: TRBJ2-1; clone size: NA; V gene: TRBV7-9; D gene: TRBD2; CDR3 DNA: TGTGCCAGCAGCTTAGTACCCGGACTAGCCGGAATTTTTGAGCAGTTCTTC; CDR3 protein: CASSLVPGLAGIFEQFF
J gene: TRBJ1-3; clone size: NA; V gene: TRBV6-1; D gene: NA; CDR3 DNA: TGTGCCAGCAGTGCCGCGACAGGATTTTCTGGAAACACCATATATTTT; CDR3 protein: CASSAATGFSGNTIYF
J gene: TRBJ2-1; clone size: NA; V gene: TRBV19; D gene: NA; CDR3 DNA: TGTGCCAGTTCCCGGAGAAGTGAAGGGCAGTTCTTC; CDR3 protein: CASSRRSEGQFF
J gene: TRBJ1-1; clone size: NA; V gene: TRBV19; D gene: NA; CDR3 DNA: TGTGCCAGTAGTATAGCACTGGGAAACACTGAAGCTTTCTTT; CDR3 protein: CASSIALGNTEAFF
J gene: TRBJ1-2; clone size: NA; V gene: TRBV30; D gene: TRBD1; CDR3 DNA: TGTGCCTGGGGAGGTGGGACAGGGGCTAACTATGGCTACACCTTC; CDR3 protein: CAWGGGTGANYGYTF
J gene: TRBJ2-2; clone size: many; V gene: TRBV4-2; D gene: TRBD2; CDR3 DNA: TGTGCCAGCAGCCAAGCAGGGGCGGGAGGCCCCGACACCGGGGAGCTGTTTTTT; CDR3 protein: CASSQAGAGGPDTGELFF
J gene: TRBJ1-4; clone size: NA; V gene: TRBV6-4; D gene: TRBD1; CDR3 DNA: TGTGCCAGCAGGGGACAGGGGAAGGCCACTAATGAAAAACTGTTTTTT; CDR3 protein: CASRGQGKATNEKLFF
J gene: TRBJ1-1; clone size: NA; V gene: TRBV5-1; D gene: NA; CDR3 DNA: TGCGCCAGCAGCTTGGCCCGGGGGGAAGCTGAAGCTTTCTTT; CDR3 protein: CASSLARGEAEAFF
J gene: TRBJ2-3; clone size: NA; V gene: TRBV6-5; D gene: NA; CDR3 DNA: TGTGCCAGCAGCGATCTTAGACGCGAAGATACGCAGTATTTT; CDR3 protein: CASSDLRREDTQYF
J gene: TRBJ1-4; clone size: NA; V gene: TRBV6-1; D gene: TRBD1; CDR3 DNA: TGTGCCAGCAGTGAAGGGATCAGGGGGTACGAAAAACTGTTTTTT; CDR3 protein: CASSEGIRGYEKLFF
J gene: TRBJ2-1; clone size: NA; V gene: TRBV9; D gene: TRBD2; CDR3 DNA: TGTGCCAGCAGCGTAGATCCTAGCGGGAGCCCCCTCAATGAGCAGTTCTTC; CDR3 protein: CASSVDPSGSPLNEQFF